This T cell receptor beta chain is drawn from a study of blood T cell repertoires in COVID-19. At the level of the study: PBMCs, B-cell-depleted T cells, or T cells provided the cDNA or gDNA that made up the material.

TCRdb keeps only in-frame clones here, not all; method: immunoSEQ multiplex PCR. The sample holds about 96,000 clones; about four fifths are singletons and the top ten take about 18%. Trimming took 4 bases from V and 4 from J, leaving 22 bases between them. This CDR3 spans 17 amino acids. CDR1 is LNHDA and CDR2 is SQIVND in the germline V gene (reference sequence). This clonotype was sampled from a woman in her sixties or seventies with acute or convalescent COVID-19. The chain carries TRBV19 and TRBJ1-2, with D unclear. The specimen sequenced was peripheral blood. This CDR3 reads CASSTERAAHRIYGYTF. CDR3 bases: TGTGCCAGTAGTACTGAGAGGGCCGCCCACCGTATCTATGGCTACACCTTC.